The entry below describes one T cell receptor beta chain. This table comes from immunoSEQ multiplex PCR, and its TCRdb copy is limited to in-frame clones, with some not included. The data contain 190,000 or so clones, 80% to 95% of them singletons. The data were taken from a study of control samples from healthy donors and cancer patients. This CDR3 spans 14 amino acids. In germline, CDR1 is SGHTA, CDR2 FQGNSA. V shed 4 bases and J 0 bases; nucleotides not matched to a gene: 3. The sequenced material came from blood. The rearrangement links TRBV7-2 to TRBJ2-7; the match to TRBD1 covers 7 bases. This clonotype was sampled from a man younger than 35 in good health. This CDR3 is CASSSQGSSYEQYF. The CDR3 nucleotides read TGTGCCAGCAGCTCACAGGGGAGCTCCTACGAGCAGTACTTC.